This TCR beta chain was recorded in a study of blood T cell repertoires in COVID-19. Data came from immunoSEQ multiplex PCR; TCRdb stores just in-frame clones and leaves some out. This sample has hundreds of thousands of clones, with 88% found just once. The V and J ends lost 1 base and 7 bases, in that order; junction bases with no gene match: 5. The CDR3 loop spans 14 amino acids. The germline gives CDR1 MNHEY, CDR2 SVGEGT. V and J are TRBV6-2 or TRBV6-3 and TRBJ1-1; 8 positions match TRBD1. The TCR sequence derives from a woman between 35 and 50 years old with acute COVID-19. What was sequenced was PBMCs or T cells enriched from blood (not recorded which). CDR3 residues: CASSYFPGQGEAFF. CDR3 sequence (DNA): TGTGCCAGCAGTTACTTCCCCGGACAGGGTGAAGCTTTCTTT.